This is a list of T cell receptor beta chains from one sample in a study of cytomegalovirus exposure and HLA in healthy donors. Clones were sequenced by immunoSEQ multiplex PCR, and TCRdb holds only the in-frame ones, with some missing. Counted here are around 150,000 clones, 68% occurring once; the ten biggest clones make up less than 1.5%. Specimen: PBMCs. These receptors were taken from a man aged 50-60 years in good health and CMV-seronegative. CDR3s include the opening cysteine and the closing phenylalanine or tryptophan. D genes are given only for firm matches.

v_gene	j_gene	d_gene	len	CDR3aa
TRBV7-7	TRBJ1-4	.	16	CASSHPAVSTNEKLFF
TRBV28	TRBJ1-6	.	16	CASSLVWNRVNSPLHF
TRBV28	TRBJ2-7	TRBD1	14	CASSRPGQTYEQYF
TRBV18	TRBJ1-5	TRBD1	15	CASSPGTGGLQPQHF
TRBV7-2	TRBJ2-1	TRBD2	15	CASSLGLAGSREQFF
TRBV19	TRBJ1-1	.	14	CASSAQTENTEAFF
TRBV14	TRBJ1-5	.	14	CASSPMGGTQPQHF
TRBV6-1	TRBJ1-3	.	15	CASSIGGAGGNTIYF
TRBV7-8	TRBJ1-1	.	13	CASSLGANTEAFF
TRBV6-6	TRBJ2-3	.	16	CASSRALASSTDTQYF
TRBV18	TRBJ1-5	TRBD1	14	CASSQSGQGQPQHF
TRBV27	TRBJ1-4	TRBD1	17	CASSLSATGVTNEKLFF
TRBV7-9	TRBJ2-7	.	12	CASSRDRGEQYF
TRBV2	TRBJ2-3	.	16	CASTHPWGPRADTQYF
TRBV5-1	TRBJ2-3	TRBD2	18	CASSSGGYSGGTRDTQYF
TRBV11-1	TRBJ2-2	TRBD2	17	CASSLGLAGPRTGELFF
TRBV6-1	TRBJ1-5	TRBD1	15	CASSELGQANQPQHF
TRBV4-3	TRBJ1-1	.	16	CASSPRGQLMNTEAFF
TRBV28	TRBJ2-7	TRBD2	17	CASSLGRAGGLSYEQYF
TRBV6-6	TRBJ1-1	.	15	CASSPASGGWGEAFF
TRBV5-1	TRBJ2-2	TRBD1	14	CASSWGQGTGELFF
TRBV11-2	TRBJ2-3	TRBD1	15	CASSSDRGLTDTQYF
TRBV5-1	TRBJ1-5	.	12	CASRGPGGPQHF
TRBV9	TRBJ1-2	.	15	CVSSVVAEANYGYTF
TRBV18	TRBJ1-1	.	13	CASGGQSATEAFF
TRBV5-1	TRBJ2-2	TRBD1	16	CASTLSGGVKTGELFF
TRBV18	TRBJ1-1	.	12	CASSPVRGEAFF
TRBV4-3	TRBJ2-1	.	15	CASSQARLPLGEQFF
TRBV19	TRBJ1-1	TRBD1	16	CASSIGTGTGGSVASF
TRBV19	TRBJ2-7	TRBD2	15	CARRGGTSITYEQYF
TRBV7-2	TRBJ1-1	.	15	CASSLAQGIGTEAFF
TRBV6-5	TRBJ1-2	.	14	CASSKPGHTYGYTF
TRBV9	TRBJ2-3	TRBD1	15	CASSFAGGGTDTQYF
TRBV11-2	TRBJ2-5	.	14	CASSANPGWETQYF
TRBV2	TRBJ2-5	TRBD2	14	CASNEAGPHETQYF
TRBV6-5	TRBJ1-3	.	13	CASRLNSGNTIYF
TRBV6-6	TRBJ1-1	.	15	CASSYGQGLATEAFF
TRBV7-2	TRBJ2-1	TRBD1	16	CASSLSRDRGYNEQFF
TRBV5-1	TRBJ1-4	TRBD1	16	CASSAGQVTTNEKLFF
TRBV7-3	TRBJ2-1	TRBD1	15	CASSFGQGGYNEQFF
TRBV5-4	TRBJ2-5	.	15	CASSDLGAGRETQYF
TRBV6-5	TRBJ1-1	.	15	CASSYGEQGRTEAFF
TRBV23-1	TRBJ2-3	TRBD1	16	CASSTVGTGGSDTQYF
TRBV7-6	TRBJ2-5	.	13	CASRGAGEETQYF
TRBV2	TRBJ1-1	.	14	CASTMETTNTEAFF
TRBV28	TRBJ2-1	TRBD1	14	CASSEGQIYNEQFF
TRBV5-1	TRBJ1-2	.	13	CASSLDTNIGYTF
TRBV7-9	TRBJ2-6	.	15	CASSETGAGANVLTF
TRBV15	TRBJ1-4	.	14	CATSRGVQTEKLFF
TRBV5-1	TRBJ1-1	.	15	CASTFLAGGDTEAFF
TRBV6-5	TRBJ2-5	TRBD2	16	CASSYPTGTSGQTQYF
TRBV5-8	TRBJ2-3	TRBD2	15	CASSGGLALTDTQYF
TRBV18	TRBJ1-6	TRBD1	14	CASSPEGAASPLHF
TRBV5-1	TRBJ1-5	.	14	CASSLYQGNQPQHF